This T cell receptor (beta chain) derives from a study of shared clonotypes between healthy human individuals. With regard to this clone: Its matching antigen is unknown.

CDR1 and CDR2 (germline): MNHEY, SMNVEV (reference sequence). The junction had 6 bases not matched to a gene; V was cut back by 0 bases and J by 3 bases. The CDR3 extends over 16 amino acids. Findings and caveats of the study: Clonotypes shared by all four sorted-subset donors had higher generation probabilities than non-shared clonotypes.

Assay used: immunoSEQ multiplex PCR; TCRdb lists only in-frame clones, some missing. Among about 2.1 million clones listed, about 93% were seen once. Terminally differentiated effector memory CD45RA+ cells were left out of the naive CD8 fraction, which was CD45RO-negative and positively selected for CCR7. The receptor was isolated from a man aged 18-30 years in good health. Some clones in this sample may be carry-over from other donors' samples. The J gene is TRBJ1-1, the V gene TRBV27; 8 bases line up with TRBD1. The sequencing sample was made of naive CD8+ T cells from PBMCs. The CDR3 nucleotides read TGTGCCAGCAGTTTATCAGCAGGGGGCTGGGACACTGAAGCTTTCTTT. Translation gives CASSLSAGGWDTEAFF.